The rows below give T cell receptor beta chains drawn from one sample of a study of T cells in Graves' hyperthyroidism and ophthalmopathy. TCRdb processed the multiplex PCR reads anew with MiXCR; each CDR3 protein has one entry. The sample lists approximately 600,000 distinct CDR3 sequences, around 15% occurring once. Sample: blood. All receptors come from a woman in her 30s with Graves' hyperthyroidism. The CDR3 runs from the conserved cysteine through the conserved F or W. D genes are given only for firm matches. Size is stated for part of the rows, as once, few or many counts, or as a class when the clone is expanded.

j_call | v_call | d_call | clone_size | cdr3_nt | cdr3_aa
TRBJ1-2 | TRBV7-3 | - | few | TGTGCCAGCAGCCAAATAACAGGGAACTATGGCTACACCTTC | CASSQITGNYGYTF
TRBJ2-7 | TRBV28 | - | few | TGTGCCAGCAGTCTCGGGTTATGGTCCTACGAGCAGTACTTC | CASSLGLWSYEQYF
TRBJ2-1 | TRBV11-2 | - | - | TGTGCCAGCAGCTTAGGGACAATCCCGGCCTACAATGAGCAGTTCTTC | CASSLGTIPAYNEQFF
TRBJ2-7 | TRBV28 | TRBD1 | many | TGTGCCAGCAGTTTATATATCTCAGGGACAGGGCAGTACTTC | CASSLYISGTGQYF
TRBJ2-3 | TRBV30 | - | few | TGTGCCTGGGGGGGGACTGTCCCTAGCACAGATACGCAGTATTTT | CAWGGTVPSTDTQYF
TRBJ2-1 | TRBV3-1 | TRBD1 | many | TGTGCCAGCAGCCAAGGACAGGGGAGGTATGAGCAGTTCTTC | CASSQGQGRYEQFF
TRBJ2-7 | TRBV7-2 | TRBD2 | many | TGTGCCAGCAGCTTCGGTAGCGGGAGGGCCGGATCCTACGAGCAGTACTTC | CASSFGSGRAGSYEQYF
TRBJ1-5 | TRBV7-2 | - | many | TGTGCCAGCAGTAACCTACAGAACCAGCCCCAGCATTTT | CASSNLQNQPQHF
TRBJ2-7 | TRBV29-1 | TRBD1 | - | TGCAGCGGTATCGACAGGGTGGAATACGAGCAGTACTTC | CSGIDRVEYEQYF
TRBJ2-2 | TRBV20-1 | TRBD2 | - | TGCAGTGCTAGAGCACGGTGGGAGCGGGAGGGCCTGACCGGGGAGCTGTTTTTT | CSARARWEREGLTGELFF
TRBJ2-5 | TRBV20-1 | - | - | TGCAGTGCCCTTAAGAGGGGAGAGACCCAGTACTTC | CSALKRGETQYF
TRBJ1-2 | TRBV28 | - | many | TGTGCCAGCACCGTGGGGGCCCACTATGGCTACACCTTC | CASTVGAHYGYTF
TRBJ2-7 | TRBV29-1 | - | many | TGCAGCGTTGAAGAGGTCGGGCCTGCCTACGAGCAGTACTTC | CSVEEVGPAYEQYF
TRBJ2-1 | TRBV10-3 | - | - | TGTGCCATCGGAGGGAACAATGAGCAGTTCTTC | CAIGGNNEQFF
TRBJ2-1 | TRBV7-9 | - | many | TGTGCCAGCAGCTCGGGAAGGGTAGGGTACAATGAGCAGTTCTTC | CASSSGRVGYNEQFF
TRBJ2-1 | TRBV27 | TRBD2 | many | TGTGCCAGCAGTTTATCTCTTAGCGGGAGAGCCTACAATGAGCAGTTCTTC | CASSLSLSGRAYNEQFF
TRBJ2-4 | TRBV12-3/TRBV12-4 | - | many | TGTGCCAGCAGTTTAGCAACCAAAAACATTCAGTACTTC | CASSLATKNIQYF
TRBJ2-2 | TRBV30 | - | many | TGTGCCTGGAGTCGAGGGGGAGTACAAACCGGGGAGCTGTTTTTT | CAWSRGGVQTGELFF
TRBJ2-5 | TRBV5-5 | - | - | TGTGCCAGCAGCTTGGGAGAGTACCAAGAGACCCAGTACTTC | CASSLGEYQETQYF
TRBJ2-1 | TRBV12-3/TRBV12-4 | - | many | TGTGCCAGCAGTTTGAGGGGACTCTCCTACAATGAGCAGTTCTTC | CASSLRGLSYNEQFF
TRBJ2-3 | TRBV19 | - | - | TGTGCCAGTAGCCTAAAGAGGGCCACAGATACGCAGTATTTT | CASSLKRATDTQYF
TRBJ2-1 | TRBV28 | TRBD2 | many | TGTGCCAGCAGTTCCTCTTTCGGGACTAGAAACCACAATGAGCAGTTCTTC | CASSSSFGTRNHNEQFF
TRBJ2-5 | TRBV28 | - | many | TGTGCCAGCAGTTTCTCCCCCTTGTCTCAAGAGACCCAGTACTTC | CASSFSPLSQETQYF
TRBJ2-1 | TRBV20-1 | - | - | TGCAGTGCTAGAGATCCCGGAGCGGCAAACAATGAGCAGTTCTTC | CSARDPGAANNEQFF
TRBJ2-1 | TRBV7-2 | TRBD2 | - | TGTGCCAGCAGCTACCTAGCGGGAGAGTACAATGAGCAGTTCTTC | CASSYLAGEYNEQFF
TRBJ1-5 | TRBV6-1 | TRBD1 | - | TGTGCCAGCAGCGAAATAGGGACAGCGGACCATCAGCCCCAGCATTTT | CASSEIGTADHQPQHF
TRBJ1-2 | TRBV27 | - | many | TGTGCCAGCAGTCCGGGGGGGGGGCGCCACTATGGCTACACCTTC | CASSPGGGRHYGYTF
TRBJ2-2 | TRBV5-1 | - | many | TGCGCCAGCAGCTCGACACAGGGTACCGGGGAGCTGTTTTTT | CASSSTQGTGELFF
TRBJ2-1 | TRBV12-3/TRBV12-4 | TRBD1 | many | TGTGCCAGCAGTTTAAGGACAGGGGGCATGGAGCAGTTCTTC | CASSLRTGGMEQFF
TRBJ2-7 | TRBV20-1 | - | many | TGCAGTGCTAGAGATTTCCCCCACTACGAGCAGTACTTC | CSARDFPHYEQYF
TRBJ2-5 | TRBV7-8 | TRBD1 | many | TGTGCCAGCAGCTCCTCGACAGGGACCGAAGAGACCCAGTACTTC | CASSSSTGTEETQYF
TRBJ1-1 | TRBV7-2 | - | many | TGTGCCAGCAGCCCGCACAGGGTAGGAGCTTTCTTT | CASSPHRVGAFF
TRBJ2-7 | TRBV30 | - | - | TGTGCCTGGAGTGTAAGTGACGAGCAGTACTTC | CAWSVSDEQYF
TRBJ2-1 | TRBV28 | TRBD2 | many | TGTGCCAGCGGGGGGGGAATCTACAATGAGCAGTTCTTC | CASGGGIYNEQFF
TRBJ1-1 | TRBV6-5 | - | many | TGTGCCAGCAGTTACGGTGAAGCACGAACTGAAGCTTTCTTT | CASSYGEARTEAFF
TRBJ2-7 | TRBV6-1 | TRBD1 | many | TGTGCCAGCAGTTACTACTGGACAGGGGACGAGCAGTACTTC | CASSYYWTGDEQYF
TRBJ1-4 | TRBV2 | TRBD1 | - | TGTGCCAGCCGTAACTACAGGGGGCAGGCGGAAAAACTGTTTTTT | CASRNYRGQAEKLFF
TRBJ2-1 | TRBV18 | TRBD2 | many | TGTGCCAGCTCACGTGCGGGAGTCCATGAGCAGTTCTTC | CASSRAGVHEQFF
TRBJ2-3 | TRBV2 | TRBD2 | many | TGTGCCAGTAAGGAGGTGGCGGGAGGCACAGATACGCAGTATTTT | CASKEVAGGTDTQYF
TRBJ2-7 | TRBV29-1 | TRBD2 | many | TGCAGCGTTGAACGGGGGGACCGGAGCTCCTACGAGCAGTACTTC | CSVERGDRSSYEQYF
TRBJ2-1 | TRBV11-2 | TRBD1 | many | TGTGCCAGCAGCTCACAGACAGGGGCGATCGAGCAGTTCTTC | CASSSQTGAIEQFF
TRBJ2-2 | TRBV30 | TRBD2 | few | TGTGCCTGGGACGGGGGGAGGGACACCGGGGAGCTGTTTTTT | CAWDGGRDTGELFF
TRBJ1-2 | TRBV28 | - | few | TGTGCCAGCAGTTTTGAACAGGGCTATGGCTACACCTTC | CASSFEQGYGYTF
TRBJ2-2 | TRBV28 | TRBD1 | few | TGTGCCAGCAGTCCCTTCGGGACAGCAGGGATCACCGGGGAGCTGTTTTTT | CASSPFGTAGITGELFF
TRBJ2-2 | TRBV20-1 | TRBD1 | - | TGCAGTGCTAGAGAGGAGGACAGGGTGCGAACCGGGGAGCTGTTTTTT | CSAREEDRVRTGELFF
TRBJ1-4 | TRBV7-6 | - | many | TGTGCCAGCAGCTCAGCAGGGGTGACAACGATGGGAACTAATGAAAAACTGTTTTTT | CASSSAGVTTMGTNEKLFF
TRBJ1-2 | TRBV27 | TRBD1 | many | TGTGCCAGCAGTTCGCACCGGGACAGGGGATATGGCTACACCTTC | CASSSHRDRGYGYTF
TRBJ1-1 | TRBV28 | - | many | TGTGCCAGCAGTTTTAACTGGGTTACTGAAGCTTTCTTT | CASSFNWVTEAFF
TRBJ2-7 | TRBV5-8 | TRBD1 | few | TGTGCCAGCAGCCTGATGGCAGGGGGCTTCTACGAGCAGTACTTC | CASSLMAGGFYEQYF
TRBJ2-5 | TRBV3-1 | - | few | TGTGCCAGCAGCCAACGGGGGGCGCCAGAGACCCAGTACTTC | CASSQRGAPETQYF
TRBJ2-1 | TRBV18 | - | many | TGTGCCAGCTCACCATCTGCGGGGCCCTGGAATGAGCAGTTCTTC | CASSPSAGPWNEQFF
TRBJ2-7 | TRBV12-3/TRBV12-4 | TRBD2 | few | TGTGCCAGCAGTACCACTGGGGGAGGGGACGAGCAGTACTTC | CASSTTGGGDEQYF
TRBJ2-5 | TRBV6-2/TRBV6-3 | TRBD1 | once | TGTGCCAGCAGGTTTGCAGGGGGCAGGGAGACCCAGTACTTC | CASRFAGGRETQYF
TRBJ2-5 | TRBV7-9 | - | - | TGTGCCAGCAGCTTAGTTACAGGGAGGCAAGAGACCCAGTACTTC | CASSLVTGRQETQYF
TRBJ2-7 | TRBV10-3 | - | few | TGTGCCATCAGTGATGGGGACGGCCCCTACGAGCAGTACTTC | CAISDGDGPYEQYF
TRBJ1-5 | TRBV7-2 | - | many | TGTGCCAGCAGCTCGGACGGCGGAAGCCAGCCCCAGCATTTT | CASSSDGGSQPQHF
TRBJ2-2 | TRBV19 | - | few | TGTGCCAGTAGACAGCGTAACCCATATAACACCGGGGAGCTGTTTTTT | CASRQRNPYNTGELFF
TRBJ2-1 | TRBV28 | TRBD2 | few | TGTGCCAGCAGTTTATCCTCTAGCGGCCTACCTTACAATGAGCAGTTCTTC | CASSLSSSGLPYNEQFF
TRBJ2-5 | TRBV2 | TRBD2 | many | TGTGCCAGCAGTCCGGGACTAGCGGGAGGGCCAGAGACCCAGTACTTC | CASSPGLAGGPETQYF